This entry lists 30 T cell receptor beta chains sequenced from one sample in a study of T-cell reconstitution after alpha-beta-depleted transplantation in children. Preparing the TCRbeta library involved the use of unique molecular identifiers. TCRdb re-analysed the PCR reads in MiXCR, keeping a single row per CDR3 protein. The sample lists about 170,000 distinct CDR3 sequences, around 10% occurring once. Sequencing used PBMCs, obtained before TCRalphabeta/CD19-depleted stem cell transplant. These receptors came from a boy aged 2 to 10 with acute myeloid leukemia, due to receive a stem cell transplant.

This clonotype was seen many times. The chain uses TRBV7-3 and TRBJ2-2, with D perhaps matching TRBD2 (5 bases). Per germline, CDR1 SGHTA and CDR2 FQGTGA. With 0 bases removed from V and 7 bases from J, the gap between germline ends came to 12 bases. The CDR3 sequence is 15 residues long. CDR3 sequence (DNA): TGTGCCAGCAGCTTAACGGGCGGGTTCGACGGGGAGCTGTTTTTT. Its protein product is CASSLTGGFDGELFF.

Many counts were recorded for this clonotype. V is TRBV20-1 and J is TRBJ2-1; 9 nucleotides line up with TRBD2. Germline V lookup: CDR1 DFQATT, CDR2 SNEGSKA (reference sequence). The ends lost 3 bases at V and 4 bases at J; junction bases unmatched: 4. CDR3 size: 14 residues. CDR3 loop: CSARKTSGYNEQFF. In nucleotides, the CDR3 is TGCAGTGCTAGGAAGACTAGCGGATACAATGAGCAGTTCTTC.

The sample holds many counts of this clonotype. This chain uses TRBV20-1 with TRBJ2-7, with 13 positions matching TRBD2. The CDR3 has 18 amino acids. Germline lookup yields CDR1 DFQATT and CDR2 SNEGSKA (reference sequence). Trimming cost V 3 bases and J 0 bases; bases outside gene matches: 11. In DNA form, the CDR3 reads TGCAGTGCTAGCCTCTGGACTAGCGGGAGTCCCAGCTCCTACGAGCAGTACTTC. It encodes CSASLWTSGSPSSYEQYF.

This clonotype was seen ten or more times. The V gene is TRBV3-1, the J gene TRBJ1-1; D is ambiguous. CDR3 length equals 12 residues. Germline V gives CDR1 LGHDT, CDR2 YNNKEL (reference sequence). The V end was cut by 5 bases, the J end by 11 bases, with 15 bases between. CDR3 coding DNA: TGTGCCAGCAGCACCACGGCAGATCGGGCTTTCTTT. Translation: CASSTTADRAFF. The full variable domain, in which reference TRBV3-1 and TRBJ1-1 provide the parts outside the CDR3, is DTAVSQTPKYLVTQMGNDKSIKCEQNLGHDTMYWYKQDSKKFLKIMFSYNNKELIINETVPNRFSPKSPDKAHLNLHINSLELGDSAVYFCASSTTADRAFFGQGTRLTVV.

This clonotype was detected many times. The chain links TRBV18 to TRBJ2-5; D is ambiguous. The CDR3 extends over 15 amino acids. Trimming cost V 3 bases and J 2 bases, with 13 bases left between them. Germline V gene lookup returns CDR1 KGHSH and CDR2 LQKENI. The CDR3 DNA is TGTGCCAGCTCACCTCGGCGAGAGACGCAAGAGACCCAGTACTTC. This translates into CASSPRRETQETQYF.

This clonotype was picked up many times. The chain uses TRBV5-1 and TRBJ2-3; 8 nucleotides line up with TRBD1. Germline loops: CDR1 SGHRS, CDR2 YFSETQ. J was trimmed by 4 bases and V by 4 bases; bases with no gene match: 14. The CDR3 is 17 amino acids. The CDR3 coding sequence is TGCGCCAGCAGCAGAGGCCGGGGACAGGTTGGCTCAGATACGCAGTATTTT. Translated, it gives CASSRGRGQVGSDTQYF.

This clonotype was counted at least ten times. The J gene is TRBJ2-7, the V gene TRBV6-2 or TRBV6-3; D is tentatively TRBD1 or TRBD2 (5 bases each). CDR1 is MNHEY and CDR2 is SVGEGT in the germline V gene. Trimming removed 2 bases at V and 3 bases at J, with 14 bases between. The CDR3 runs 15 residues. CDR3 in DNA: TGTGCCAGCAGTTACCCAACAGGACTGAACTACGAGCAGTACTTC. Translating it yields CASSYPTGLNYEQYF.

This clonotype was counted many times. V usage is TRBV3-1 and J usage is TRBJ1-1; tentative D call: TRBD1 (6 bases). The CDR3 totals 17 residues. Looked up from germline, CDR1 is LGHDT and CDR2 is YNNKEL (reference sequence). V dropped 1 base and J dropped 0 bases, with 15 bases sitting between them. CDR3 sequence reads: CASSQGPLDRMNTEAFF. For the CDR3, the DNA is TGTGCCAGCAGCCAAGGGCCGCTAGACAGGATGAACACTGAAGCTTTCTTT.

This clonotype was observed many times. The rearrangement uses TRBV5-6 and TRBJ2-2; D perhaps matches TRBD1 (5 bases). V was clipped by 0 bases and J by 3 bases, with 24 bases between them. The CDR3 totals 20 residues. Germline V gene lookup returns CDR1 SGHDT and CDR2 YYEEEE. The CDR3 DNA reads TGTGCCAGCAGCTTGGGGGGCCATCGTTTTGAGTGGTCATACACCGGGGAGCTGTTTTTT. Its protein product is CASSLGGHRFEWSYTGELFF.

This clonotype was seen many times. This chain links TRBV12-3 or TRBV12-4 with TRBJ2-3; perhaps TRBD1 as D (6 bases). The CDR3 is 15 residues long. Between the trimmed V and J ends, which lost 0 bases and 1 base, there was a span of 8 bases. CDR3 residues: CASSLAGAGTDTQYF. In DNA, the CDR3 is TGTGCCAGCAGTTTAGCGGGGGCGGGCACAGATACGCAGTATTTT.

This clonotype was recorded at least ten times. The chain combines TRBV28 with TRBJ1-1; 8 bases agree with TRBD1. CDR1 MDHEN and CDR2 SYDVKM come from the germline V gene. CDR3 length: 15 amino acids. The J segment lost 0 bases and the V segment lost 4 bases, leaving 4 bases of the junction unmatched. CDR3 region: CASSWTGFLNTEAFF. Written as DNA, the CDR3 is TGTGCCAGCAGTTGGACAGGGTTTTTGAACACTGAAGCTTTCTTT.

This clonotype has at least ten counts. V is TRBV5-1 and J is TRBJ2-5, with TRBD1 matching over 9 bases. With V trimmed by 3 bases and J by 5 bases, 2 bases remained unmatched. CDR1 SGHRS and CDR2 YFSETQ come from the germline V gene. The CDR3 is 13 residues long. CDR3 loop: CASSWTGDETQYF. As DNA, the CDR3 is TGCGCCAGCAGCTGGACAGGGGACGAGACCCAGTACTTC.

This clonotype was recorded at least ten times. This chain connects TRBV20-1 to TRBJ2-5, with 9 bases matching TRBD1. Germline CDR1 is DFQATT and CDR2 is SNEGSKA (reference sequence). V shed 0 bases, J shed 1 base, and the junction held 6 bases outside the gene matches. CDR3 length equals 16 residues. The CDR3 protein is CSARDRRDRVQETQYF. The CDR3 coding sequence is TGCAGTGCTAGAGATCGAAGGGACAGGGTCCAAGAGACCCAGTACTTC.

A note on this clonotype: A much larger clone lies a single base off, so this may be a read error. This chain's CDR3 is CASSRSSGSRYEQFF. In DNA form, the CDR3 reads TGCGCCAGCAGCCGGTCTAGCGGGAGTAGGTATGAGCAGTTCTTC. V usage is TRBV4-1 and J usage is TRBJ2-1; 10 bases agree with TRBD2. J was trimmed by 8 bases and V by 4 bases; bases with no gene match: 8. Germline CDR1 is MGHRA and CDR2 is YSYEKL. This CDR3 has 15 residues.

This clonotype was seen repeatedly, ten times or more. The chain's CDR3 is CASSLGRQGASTDTQYF. The CDR3 DNA reads TGTGCCAGCAGCTTAGGTCGACAGGGCGCTAGCACAGATACGCAGTATTTT. The J gene is TRBJ2-3, the V gene TRBV7-3; 7 bases agree with TRBD1. CDR3 length: 17 amino acids. Losses at the gene ends were 2 bases for V and 0 bases for J; bases not matched to a gene: 8. In germline, CDR1 is SGHTA, CDR2 FQGTGA.

This clonotype was seen ten or more times. This chain links TRBV20-1 with TRBJ2-2; D not certain. Germline CDR1 reads DFQATT; CDR2 reads SNEGSKA (reference sequence). The CDR3 extends over 12 amino acids. Between the trimmed V and J ends, which lost 3 bases and 4 bases, there was a span of 6 bases. CDR3 loop: CSASGSTGELFF. The CDR3 nucleotides are TGCAGTGCTAGCGGGTCCACCGGGGAGCTGTTTTTT.

This clonotype was counted at least ten times. J is TRBJ2-3 and V is TRBV27; D is possibly TRBD2 (5 bases). Germline CDR1 is MNHEY and CDR2 is SMNVEV (reference sequence). CDR3 length: 14 amino acids. V was trimmed by 3 bases and J by 3 bases, leaving 10 bases between them. CDR3 DNA: TGTGCCAGCAGTTTTTATCGGGGAACAGATACGCAGTATTTT. Its protein is CASSFYRGTDTQYF.

This clonotype has at least ten counts. This chain's CDR3 is CSAERYGDPTYEQYV. The CDR3 nucleotides are TGCAGTGCGGAACGATATGGGGATCCCACCTACGAGCAGTACGTC. The chain links TRBV20-1 to TRBJ2-7; D gene uncertain. V was clipped by 6 bases and J by 2 bases, with 20 bases between them. Germline CDR1 DFQATT, CDR2 SNEGSKA (reference sequence). The CDR3 runs 15 residues.

Many counts were recorded for this clonotype. The chain links TRBV20-1 to TRBJ2-1; tentatively, D is TRBD1 (6 bases). Germline V gene lookup returns CDR1 DFQATT and CDR2 SNEGSKA (reference sequence). This CDR3 is built from 11 residues. CDR3 bases: TGCAGCGTGGGGACACCCAATGAGCAGTTCTTC. Protein: CSVGTPNEQFF.

Turning to this clonotype: Given a much more abundant clone one base away, this may be a read error. This chain joins TRBV6-1 and TRBJ1-2, with TRBD1 as a possible D gene (6 bases). The CDR3 loop spans 13 amino acids. Looked up from germline, CDR1 is MNHNS and CDR2 is SASEGT. The CDR3 here is CASRTTGNYGDTF. In nucleotides, the CDR3 is TGTGCCAGCAGGACCACAGGGAACTATGGCGACACCTTC.

In this sample, this clonotype turned up many times. The V call is TRBV20-1, the J call TRBJ2-7; 11 bases map to TRBD2. The CDR3 contains 15 residues. Unmatched junction bases numbered 4, after V lost 1 base and J lost 2 bases. Germline V gene lookup returns CDR1 DFQATT and CDR2 SNEGSKA (reference sequence). CDR3 sequence (DNA): TGCAGTGCTAGAGCCCTAGCGGGAGGACCCTACGAGCAGTACTTC. It yields the protein CSARALAGGPYEQYF.

This clonotype was seen repeatedly, ten times or more. The chain couples TRBV28 to TRBJ2-7, with 10 bases that match TRBD2. After removal of 6 bases from V and 2 bases from J, the junction contained 4 bases not matched to a gene. Germline assignment: CDR1 MDHEN and CDR2 SYDVKM. The CDR3 length is 14 residues. CDR3 DNA sequence: TGTGCCAGCAGCCACGGACTAGCGGCCTACGAGCAGTACTTC. Amino acids: CASSHGLAAYEQYF.

This clonotype was counted at least ten times. The chain is built from TRBV27 and TRBJ2-1, with 14 nucleotides matching TRBD2. V was pared by 2 bases and J by 4 bases, with 16 bases of the junction left unmatched. Germline CDR1 and CDR2: MNHEY and SMNVEV (reference sequence). The CDR3 length is 21 residues. The CDR3 protein is CASSLHLPGLAGAPLYNEQFF. CDR3 sequence (DNA): TGTGCCAGCAGTTTACACCTCCCGGGACTAGCGGGGGCACCACTTTACAATGAGCAGTTCTTC.

This clonotype was seen ten or more times. The chain links TRBV6-5 to TRBJ2-6; no definite D call. Germline CDR1 MNHEY, CDR2 SVGAGI. The V gene lost 6 bases and the J gene lost 4 bases, with 10 bases spanning the gap. There are 14 residues in the CDR3. CDR3 in amino acids: CASSMVEGANVLTF. CDR3 coding DNA: TGTGCCAGCAGCATGGTGGAGGGGGCCAACGTCCTGACTTTC.

This clonotype occurred many times. The chain couples TRBV12-3 or TRBV12-4 to TRBJ2-4, with TRBD2 identical over 9 bases. The CDR3 has 16 amino acids. With 1 base clipped from V and 6 bases from J, the junction kept 7 bases outside the gene matches. The DNA of the CDR3 is TGTGCCAGCAGTTTAGGGGCGGGAGGGCCAGGAAACATTCAGTACTTC. Its protein is CASSLGAGGPGNIQYF.

This clonotype was observed many times. J is TRBJ1-1 and V is TRBV28, with D possibly matching TRBD1 (5 bases). Trimming stripped 8 bases from V and 1 base from J, with 14 bases between. Per the germline V gene, CDR1 is MDHEN and CDR2 is SYDVKM. CDR3 length equals 14 residues. The CDR3 DNA is TGTGCCAGCGCCCTCCCGGGGGGGAACACTGAAGCTTTCTTT. Translated: CASALPGGNTEAFF.

This clonotype was counted at least ten times. This chain uses TRBV7-8 with TRBJ2-7; 12 bases are shared with TRBD2. The CDR3 length is 19 residues. Germline trimming cut 1 base from V and 6 bases from J; bases unmatched to any gene: 16. Germline CDR1 SGHVS, CDR2 FQNEAQ. The CDR3 reads CASSLDGWASGREFTEQYF. CDR3 DNA: TGTGCCAGCAGCTTAGACGGATGGGCTAGCGGGAGGGAATTCACCGAGCAGTACTTC. The whole variable domain, filled in from reference TRBV7-8 and TRBJ2-7, reads GAGVSQSPRYKVAKRGQDVALRCDPISGHVSLFWYQQALGQGPEFLTYFQNEAQLDKSGLPSDRFFAERPEGSVSTLKIQRTQQEDSAVYLCASSLDGWASGREFTEQYFGPGTRLTVT.

This clonotype was observed a single time. This chain uses TRBV18 with TRBJ1-1; D gene unclear. The CDR3 has 14 amino acids. V gave up 3 bases and J gave up 2 bases, with 10 bases separating them. Germline CDR1 reads KGHSH; CDR2 reads LQKENI. CDR3 in DNA: TGTGCCAGCTCACCCACCCCAGTCAACACTGAAGCTTTCTTT. Protein: CASSPTPVNTEAFF.

This clonotype was observed at least ten times. This chain links TRBV12-3 or TRBV12-4 with TRBJ2-1; 8 nucleotides match TRBD2. The CDR3 covers 17 residues. Trimming at V came to 4 bases and at J to 4 bases, leaving 12 bases not matched to a gene. In nucleotides, the CDR3 is TGTGCCAGCAGTTCACCATCGGGACTAGGTACTTACAATGAGCAGTTCTTC. As protein: CASSSPSGLGTYNEQFF.

The chain couples TRBV28 to TRBJ2-7; D is uncertain. CDR1 and CDR2 from the germline V gene are MDHEN and SYDVKM. CDR3 length: 13 residues. Trimming took 8 bases from V and 7 from J, leaving 18 bases between them. CDR3 in DNA: TGTGCCAGCGGCGTCGCCAGAACGGCTGAGCAGTACTTC. Its translation is CASGVARTAEQYF.